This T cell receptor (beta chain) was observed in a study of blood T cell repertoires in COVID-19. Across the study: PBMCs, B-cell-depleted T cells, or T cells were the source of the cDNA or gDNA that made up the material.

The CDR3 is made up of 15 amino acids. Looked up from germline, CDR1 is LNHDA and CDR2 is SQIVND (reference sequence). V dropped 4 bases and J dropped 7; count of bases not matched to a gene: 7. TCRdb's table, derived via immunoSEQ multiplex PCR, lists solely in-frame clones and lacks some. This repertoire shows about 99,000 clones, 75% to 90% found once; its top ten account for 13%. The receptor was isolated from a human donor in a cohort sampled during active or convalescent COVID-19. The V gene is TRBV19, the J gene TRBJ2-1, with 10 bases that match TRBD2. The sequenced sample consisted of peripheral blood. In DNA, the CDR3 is TGTGCCAGTAGTAAGAAGCGGGGGGGCCTGAATGAGCAGTTCTTC. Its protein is CASSKKRGGLNEQFF.